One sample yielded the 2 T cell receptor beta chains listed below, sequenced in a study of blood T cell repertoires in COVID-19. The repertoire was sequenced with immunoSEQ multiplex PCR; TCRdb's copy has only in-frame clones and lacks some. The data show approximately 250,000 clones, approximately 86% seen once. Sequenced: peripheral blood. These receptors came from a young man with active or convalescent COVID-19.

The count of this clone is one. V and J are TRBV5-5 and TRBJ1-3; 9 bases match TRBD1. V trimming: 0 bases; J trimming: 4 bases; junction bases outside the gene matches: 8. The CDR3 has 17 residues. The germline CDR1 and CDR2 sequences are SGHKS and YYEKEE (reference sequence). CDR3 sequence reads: CASSLVPTDRGGNTIYF. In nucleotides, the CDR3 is TGTGCCAGCAGCTTGGTGCCCACTGACAGGGGGGGAAACACCATATATTTT.

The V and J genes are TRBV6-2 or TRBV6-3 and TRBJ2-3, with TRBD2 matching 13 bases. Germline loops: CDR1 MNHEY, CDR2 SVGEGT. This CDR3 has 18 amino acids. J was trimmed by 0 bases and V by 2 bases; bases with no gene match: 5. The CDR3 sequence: CASSYKTSGGLSTDTQYF. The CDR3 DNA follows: TGTGCCAGCAGTTACAAGACTAGCGGGGGGCTGAGCACAGATACGCAGTATTTT.